This TCR beta chain was retrieved from a study of T cells in tumors after PD-1 blockade. Across the study: A subset received ongoing vismodegib 150 mg daily alongside anti-PD-1 therapy.

This CDR3 has 16 amino acids. Germline CDR1 SGHTS, CDR2 YDEGEE. Trimming took off 3 bases at V and 7 bases at J, with 17 bases between the two ends. Profiled with immunoSEQ multiplex PCR; TCRdb holds only in-frame clones, not every one. The sample lists approximately 50,000 clones, around four fifths seen once, with around 9.3% in the top ten. Comments on this clone: Antigen specificity is unknown.

Study-level results: Peripheral recruitment is suggested, as some novel exhausted tumor clones were in pre-treatment blood.

The chain carries TRBV5-8 and TRBJ1-6; TRBD1 is a possible D gene (5 bases). Specimen: PBMCs, collected before anti-PD-1 therapy. The TCR originated in a human donor with advanced basal cell or squamous cell carcinoma (not recorded which). CDR3 DNA sequence: TGTGCCAGCAGCTACCCGTATACAGGAGGGAATTCACCCCTCCACTTT. Its translation is CASSYPYTGGNSPLHF.